Listed below are T cell receptor beta chains from one sample, sequenced in a study of blood T cell repertoires in COVID-19. The protocol was immunoSEQ multiplex PCR, while the TCRdb copy is restricted to in-frame clones and leaves out a portion. The sample consists of around 330,000 clones, about 85% of them appearing once. Sequencing was performed on PBMCs or T cells enriched from blood (not recorded which). These receptors were collected from a woman under 40 who had been exposed to COVID-19. Both conserved end residues are part of each CDR3. Fields, in order: V gene, J gene, clone size, D gene, CDR3 DNA, CDR3 protein. A D gene is named only where the DNA matches it firmly. Not every row has a clone size; where given, it reads once, few, many or a size class.

v_gene: TRBV2; j_gene: TRBJ2-7; abundance: NA; d_gene: TRBD1; CDR3nt: TGTGCCAGCAAGGGGACAGGGGTTAGCGGGGAGCAGTACTTC; CDR3aa: CASKGTGVSGEQYF
v_gene: TRBV2; j_gene: TRBJ1-1; abundance: NA; d_gene: NA; CDR3nt: TGTGCCAGCCGTAGGGAGGCCCTGGGCACTGAAGCTTTCTTT; CDR3aa: CASRREALGTEAFF
v_gene: TRBV30; j_gene: TRBJ1-5; abundance: NA; d_gene: TRBD1; CDR3nt: TGTGCCTGGAGTGCCGGGACAGGTAATCAGCCCCAGCATTTT; CDR3aa: CAWSAGTGNQPQHF
v_gene: TRBV9; j_gene: TRBJ1-2; abundance: NA; d_gene: NA; CDR3nt: TGTGCCAGCACCACCGGGGATCCGGGAGTCTATGGCTACACCTTC; CDR3aa: CASTTGDPGVYGYTF
v_gene: TRBV27; j_gene: TRBJ2-1; abundance: NA; d_gene: TRBD2; CDR3nt: TGTGCCAGCAGATCCAGCGGGGGGGCGTACAATGAGCAGTTCTTC; CDR3aa: CASRSSGGAYNEQFF
v_gene: TRBV7-9; j_gene: TRBJ2-7; abundance: once; d_gene: TRBD1; CDR3nt: TGTGCCAGCAGCTTATATGGGACAGGGCTGGTCGAGCAGTACTTC; CDR3aa: CASSLYGTGLVEQYF
v_gene: TRBV19; j_gene: TRBJ1-5; abundance: NA; d_gene: NA; CDR3nt: TGTGCCAGTAGAAGGGACACTGCCTCTTGGCAGCCCCAGCATTTT; CDR3aa: CASRRDTASWQPQHF
v_gene: TRBV20-1; j_gene: TRBJ1-2; abundance: NA; d_gene: NA; CDR3nt: TGCAGTGCTGCTACGGGCTACACCTTC; CDR3aa: CSAATGYTF
v_gene: TRBV5-1; j_gene: TRBJ2-3; abundance: many; d_gene: NA; CDR3nt: TGCGCCAGCAGCTTGGTTTTGGACAGATCAGATACGCAGTATTTT; CDR3aa: CASSLVLDRSDTQYF
v_gene: TRBV5-6; j_gene: TRBJ2-7; abundance: NA; d_gene: NA; CDR3nt: TGTGCCAGCAGCGTAGGGGGATCCTCCTACGAGCAGTACTTC; CDR3aa: CASSVGGSSYEQYF
v_gene: TRBV24-1; j_gene: TRBJ2-3; abundance: NA; d_gene: TRBD1; CDR3nt: TGTGCCACCAGTGATTTGGGACAGGGGAGCACAGATACGCAGTATTTT; CDR3aa: CATSDLGQGSTDTQYF
v_gene: TRBV28; j_gene: TRBJ1-3; abundance: once; d_gene: NA; CDR3nt: TGTGCCAGCAGCATCGATCTGACAGATTCTGGAAACACCATATATTTT; CDR3aa: CASSIDLTDSGNTIYF
v_gene: TRBV9; j_gene: TRBJ1-1; abundance: NA; d_gene: NA; CDR3nt: TGTGCCAGCAGCGTCACAGGGACCACTGAAGCTTTCTTT; CDR3aa: CASSVTGTTEAFF
v_gene: TRBV30; j_gene: TRBJ1-2; abundance: NA; d_gene: TRBD1; CDR3nt: TGTGCCGGAGGACAGGGGATGGGCTACACCTTC; CDR3aa: CAGGQGMGYTF
v_gene: TRBV27; j_gene: TRBJ2-7; abundance: few; d_gene: TRBD2; CDR3nt: TGTGCCAGCAGTTTGCTAGCGGGGGAGACATACGAGCAGTACTTC; CDR3aa: CASSLLAGETYEQYF
v_gene: TRBV7-2; j_gene: TRBJ2-7; abundance: NA; d_gene: TRBD2; CDR3nt: TGTGCCAGCAGCTTAGTGAGAGGGCGGGGGGGCAACGAGCAGTACTTC; CDR3aa: CASSLVRGRGGNEQYF
v_gene: TRBV7-9; j_gene: TRBJ2-4; abundance: once; d_gene: TRBD1; CDR3nt: TGTGCCAGCAGCTTAGCCCCGGACAGGGGGCCCAAAAACATTCAGTACTTC; CDR3aa: CASSLAPDRGPKNIQYF
v_gene: TRBV7-8; j_gene: TRBJ1-1; abundance: NA; d_gene: NA; CDR3nt: TGTGCCAGCAGCTTCAAGGGGTTGGCTGAAGCTTTCTTT; CDR3aa: CASSFKGLAEAFF
v_gene: TRBV19; j_gene: TRBJ1-5; abundance: NA; d_gene: TRBD1; CDR3nt: TGTGCCAGTTTAAAAGCCCACTCGGGACAGGGGGCACTCCTTGGAGACAATCAGCCCCAGCATTTT; CDR3aa: CASLKAHSGQGALLGDNQPQHF
v_gene: TRBV11-3; j_gene: TRBJ2-1; abundance: NA; d_gene: TRBD2; CDR3nt: TGTGCCAGCAGCTATACTAGCGGGAGGGGCAATGAGCAGTTCTTC; CDR3aa: CASSYTSGRGNEQFF
v_gene: TRBV2; j_gene: TRBJ2-2; abundance: NA; d_gene: TRBD2; CDR3nt: TGTGCCAGCAGTGGACTAGCGGTGAACACCGGGGAGCTGTTTTTT; CDR3aa: CASSGLAVNTGELFF
v_gene: TRBV10-3; j_gene: TRBJ1-1; abundance: NA; d_gene: NA; CDR3nt: TGTGCCATCAGTGATCGGGGGGGAGGTACTGAAGCTTTCTTT; CDR3aa: CAISDRGGGTEAFF
v_gene: TRBV25-1; j_gene: TRBJ1-2; abundance: NA; d_gene: TRBD1; CDR3nt: TGTGCCAGCAGTGATCTCAGGGGGGACTATGGCTACACCTTC; CDR3aa: CASSDLRGDYGYTF
v_gene: TRBV4-1; j_gene: TRBJ1-3; abundance: NA; d_gene: NA; CDR3nt: TGCGCCAGCAGCAAACAGGGTGCTGGAAACACCATATATTTT; CDR3aa: CASSKQGAGNTIYF
v_gene: TRBV7-3; j_gene: TRBJ2-1; abundance: NA; d_gene: TRBD1; CDR3nt: TGTGCCAGCAGCGACAGGGTTCGGGACGAAAATGAGCAGTTCTTC; CDR3aa: CASSDRVRDENEQFF
v_gene: TRBV7-8; j_gene: TRBJ2-1; abundance: NA; d_gene: NA; CDR3nt: TGTGCCAGCAGCTCCAGTATAAGCTCCTACAATGAGCAGTTCTTC; CDR3aa: CASSSSISSYNEQFF
v_gene: TRBV3-1/TRBV3-2; j_gene: TRBJ1-5; abundance: NA; d_gene: TRBD1; CDR3nt: TGTGCCAGCAGACGCGGACAGGATAGCAATCAGCCCCAGCATTTT; CDR3aa: CASRRGQDSNQPQHF
v_gene: TRBV6-5; j_gene: TRBJ1-4; abundance: NA; d_gene: TRBD1; CDR3nt: TGTGCCAGCAGCGACAGGGAGCACGAGTGGGAAAAACTGTTTTTT; CDR3aa: CASSDREHEWEKLFF
v_gene: TRBV19; j_gene: TRBJ1-2; abundance: once; d_gene: NA; CDR3nt: TGTGCCAGTAGTATAGGAGGGTTGGGCTACACCTTC; CDR3aa: CASSIGGLGYTF
v_gene: TRBV27; j_gene: TRBJ2-1; abundance: NA; d_gene: TRBD2; CDR3nt: TGTGCCAGCAGTTCCCTTGGGGAGGGCCTAAGGAATGAGCAGTTCTTC; CDR3aa: CASSSLGEGLRNEQFF
v_gene: TRBV28; j_gene: TRBJ1-6; abundance: NA; d_gene: TRBD1; CDR3nt: TGTGCCAGCAGTCCACCGACAGGGGCGGTTTCACCCCTCCACTTT; CDR3aa: CASSPPTGAVSPLHF
v_gene: TRBV19; j_gene: TRBJ2-1; abundance: NA; d_gene: TRBD1; CDR3nt: TGTGCCAGTAGTATAGGTAGGGGGCGCGGAGGTTACAATGAGCAGTTCTTC; CDR3aa: CASSIGRGRGGYNEQFF
v_gene: TRBV30; j_gene: TRBJ1-1; abundance: NA; d_gene: NA; CDR3nt: TGTGCCTGGAGTGAAAGCCCCGGTGAAGCTTTCTTT; CDR3aa: CAWSESPGEAFF
v_gene: TRBV6-5; j_gene: TRBJ2-4; abundance: NA; d_gene: NA; CDR3nt: TGTGCCAGCAGGCAGGAGGCGGCCAAAAACATTCAGTACTTC; CDR3aa: CASRQEAAKNIQYF
v_gene: TRBV28; j_gene: TRBJ1-1; abundance: NA; d_gene: TRBD1; CDR3nt: TGTGCTCACAGGGGCGGAAACACTGAAGCTTTCTTT; CDR3aa: CAHRGGNTEAFF
v_gene: TRBV18; j_gene: TRBJ2-5; abundance: NA; d_gene: NA; CDR3nt: TGTGCCAGCTCACCACCGGGAGCAGCTGCCAGAGGGACCCAGTACTTC; CDR3aa: CASSPPGAAARGTQYF
v_gene: TRBV6-1; j_gene: TRBJ2-1; abundance: NA; d_gene: NA; CDR3nt: TGTGCCAGCAGTGAATACGCCCGGACTAAGTGGGAGCAGTTCTTC; CDR3aa: CASSEYARTKWEQFF
v_gene: TRBV30; j_gene: TRBJ2-2; abundance: NA; d_gene: NA; CDR3nt: TGTGCCTGGATGACTCGCTCGAACACCGGGGAGCTGTTTTTT; CDR3aa: CAWMTRSNTGELFF
v_gene: TRBV28; j_gene: TRBJ2-3; abundance: NA; d_gene: TRBD2; CDR3nt: TGTGCCAGCAGTTTTGGACTAGCGGGGGGGCCAGATACGCAGTATTTT; CDR3aa: CASSFGLAGGPDTQYF
v_gene: TRBV25-1; j_gene: TRBJ1-6; abundance: NA; d_gene: TRBD1; CDR3nt: TGTGCCAGCAGTGAAAGGACAGGGGGTAATTCACCCCTCCACTTT; CDR3aa: CASSERTGGNSPLHF
v_gene: TRBV30; j_gene: TRBJ1-5; abundance: NA; d_gene: NA; CDR3nt: TGTGCCTGGAGGCCGGGACATGGGAGCAATCAGCCCCAGCATTTT; CDR3aa: CAWRPGHGSNQPQHF
v_gene: TRBV14; j_gene: TRBJ1-3; abundance: once; d_gene: TRBD1; CDR3nt: TGTGCCAGCAGCCAAGGACAGGGGGTCGGAAACACCATATATTTT; CDR3aa: CASSQGQGVGNTIYF
v_gene: TRBV5-1; j_gene: TRBJ1-2; abundance: few; d_gene: TRBD1; CDR3nt: TGCGCCAGCAGCTTGGGCTATGGACAGGGGGCCATGGATGGCTACACCTTC; CDR3aa: CASSLGYGQGAMDGYTF
v_gene: TRBV28; j_gene: TRBJ1-2; abundance: few; d_gene: NA; CDR3nt: TGTGCCAGCAGTTTCAGGCACAAGGGGGAACGCGGCTACACCTTC; CDR3aa: CASSFRHKGERGYTF
v_gene: TRBV30; j_gene: TRBJ1-5; abundance: NA; d_gene: TRBD1; CDR3nt: TGTGCCTGGGATACAGGGGCGAGGTGGAATCAGCCCCAGCATTTT; CDR3aa: CAWDTGARWNQPQHF
v_gene: TRBV7-2; j_gene: TRBJ1-2; abundance: once; d_gene: TRBD1; CDR3nt: TGTGCCAGCAGACAGGGGTCAGGCAACTATGGCTACACCTTC; CDR3aa: CASRQGSGNYGYTF
v_gene: TRBV10-2; j_gene: TRBJ2-5; abundance: NA; d_gene: TRBD2; CDR3nt: TGCGCCAGTTATAGCGGGGATCAAGAGACCCAGTACTTC; CDR3aa: CASYSGDQETQYF
v_gene: TRBV7-9; j_gene: TRBJ1-5; abundance: NA; d_gene: NA; CDR3nt: TGTGCCAGCAGCTTAGATCGCAGTAATCAGCCCCAGCATTTT; CDR3aa: CASSLDRSNQPQHF
v_gene: TRBV4-2; j_gene: TRBJ2-4; abundance: NA; d_gene: NA; CDR3nt: TGTGCCAGCAGCCAAGATTCCGACATTCAGTACTTC; CDR3aa: CASSQDSDIQYF
v_gene: TRBV28; j_gene: TRBJ2-5; abundance: NA; d_gene: TRBD1; CDR3nt: TGTGCCAGCACCCGGGACAGGGCGTACCAGTACTTC; CDR3aa: CASTRDRAYQYF
v_gene: TRBV4-1; j_gene: TRBJ1-5; abundance: NA; d_gene: NA; CDR3nt: TGCGCCAGCAGCCAAGACGGGTCAGGGCTTCAGCCCCAGCATTTT; CDR3aa: CASSQDGSGLQPQHF
v_gene: TRBV5-6; j_gene: TRBJ2-5; abundance: once; d_gene: TRBD2; CDR3nt: TGTGCCAGCAGCCGGGGGGATTTCCAAGAGACCCAGTACTTC; CDR3aa: CASSRGDFQETQYF
v_gene: TRBV5-1; j_gene: TRBJ1-2; abundance: NA; d_gene: NA; CDR3nt: TGCGCCAGCAGCGATAACAGGGCATTAAATGGCTACACCTTC; CDR3aa: CASSDNRALNGYTF
v_gene: TRBV11-2; j_gene: TRBJ1-2; abundance: few; d_gene: NA; CDR3nt: TGTGCCAGCAGCCAGTCGTCTACCCAGGGAAACTATGGCTACACCTTC; CDR3aa: CASSQSSTQGNYGYTF
v_gene: TRBV28; j_gene: TRBJ2-2; abundance: NA; d_gene: TRBD2; CDR3nt: TGTGCCAGCAGTTCCTTGGGACTAGGACAGAACACCGGGGAGCTGTTTTTT; CDR3aa: CASSSLGLGQNTGELFF
v_gene: TRBV5-1; j_gene: TRBJ1-1; abundance: NA; d_gene: NA; CDR3nt: TGCGCCAGCACCCTGGGGGGGAACACTGAAGCTTTCTTT; CDR3aa: CASTLGGNTEAFF
v_gene: TRBV4-1; j_gene: TRBJ1-3; abundance: NA; d_gene: NA; CDR3nt: TGCGCCAGCAGCCAAGCCCAGGCTGGTGGAAACACCATATATTTT; CDR3aa: CASSQAQAGGNTIYF
v_gene: TRBV21-1; j_gene: TRBJ1-5; abundance: few; d_gene: NA; CDR3nt: TGTGCCAGCAGCAAAGTTATAACAGGGAATAGCAATCAGCCCCAGCATTTT; CDR3aa: CASSKVITGNSNQPQHF
v_gene: TRBV30; j_gene: TRBJ1-5; abundance: few; d_gene: NA; CDR3nt: TGTGCCTGGAGTTACGGTCTAAATAGCAATCAGCCCCAGCATTTT; CDR3aa: CAWSYGLNSNQPQHF